These 7 T cell receptor beta chains originate from one sample sequenced in a study of monozygotic twins with inflammatory bowel disease. TCRdb reprocessed the 5' RACE reads, with one entry per CDR3 protein and no DNA. The table lists 90,000 to 110,000 distinct CDR3 sequences, with around 12% in the top ten. Sample: blood. The receptors were gathered from a human donor with ulcerative colitis or Crohn's disease, or a healthy co-twin of an affected twin (not recorded which).

The chain carries TRBV29-1 and TRBJ2-3. The CDR3 length is 14 residues. CDR1 is SQVTM and CDR2 is ANQGSEA in the germline V gene. CDR3 residues: CSVEWGRFTDTQYF.

This chain links TRBV11-2 with TRBJ1-3. The CDR3 covers 14 residues. In germline, CDR1 is SGHAT, CDR2 FQNNGV. CDR3 region: CASSLVGTGNTIYF.

V usage is TRBV18 and J usage is TRBJ1-5. This CDR3 is built from 13 residues. CDR1 and CDR2 (germline): KGHSH, LQKENI. CDR3 residues: CASSPLEDQPQHF.

The rearrangement links TRBV11-2 to TRBJ1-1; lacking DNA, the TRBD1 call made by TCRdb goes unchecked. The CDR3 runs 13 residues. CDR1 and CDR2 from the germline V gene are SGHAT and FQNNGV. The CDR3 reads CASSLLPGGESFF.

The CDR3 sequence is CSARAYLGTGGGNQPQHF. The chain recombines TRBV20-1 with TRBJ1-5; lacking DNA, the TRBD1 call made by TCRdb goes unchecked. Per germline, CDR1 DFQATT and CDR2 SNEGSKA (reference sequence). This CDR3 contains 18 residues.

The chain carries TRBV7-8 and TRBJ2-7. CDR1 and CDR2 (germline): SGHVS, FQNEAQ. The CDR3 extends over 17 amino acids. The CDR3: CASSQRTVGSQTYEQYF.

V usage is TRBV14 and J usage is TRBJ2-1. The CDR3 is 13 residues long. The germline CDR1 and CDR2 sequences are SGHDN and FVKESK. CDR3 in amino acids: CASSPMDYNEQFF.